One and the same sample provided the 31 T cell receptor beta chains below, sequenced in a study of shared clonotypes between healthy human individuals. Measured with immunoSEQ multiplex PCR; TCRdb has only the in-frame clones, and not every one. The table shows around 1 million clones, with over 75% occurring only once. The sequencing sample was made of memory CD4+ T cells sorted from blood. The subset denotes: CD45RA-negative fraction. Every receptor here comes from a man in his late teens or twenties in good health.

The chain employs TRBV19 and TRBJ2-7, with D maybe TRBD2 (5 bases). The CDR3 has 14 residues. With 1 base removed from V and 6 bases from J, the gap between germline ends came to 13 bases. Germline V lookup: CDR1 LNHDA, CDR2 SQIVND (reference sequence). CDR3 nucleotides: TGTGCCAGTAGTATAGGGTGGACTGTAGGCGAGCAGTACTTC. Translated: CASSIGWTVGEQYF. Combining the CDR3 with reference TRBV19 and TRBJ2-7 gives the whole variable domain DGGITQSPKYLFRKEGQNVTLSCEQNLNHDAMYWYRQDPGQGLRLIYYSQIVNDFQKGDIAEGYSVSREKKESFPLTVTSAQKNPTAFYLCASSIGWTVGEQYFGPGTRLTVT.

This clone was detected only once. The CDR3 reads CASSDRVNTGELFF. CDR3 coding DNA: TGTGCCAGCAGCGACAGGGTGAACACCGGGGAGCTGTTTTTT. The rearrangement links TRBV2 to TRBJ2-2, with 7 bases that match TRBD1. The CDR3 covers 14 residues. Germline V gene sequence: CDR1 SNHLY, CDR2 FYNNEI. V shed 6 bases and J 1 base; nucleotides not matched to a gene: 2. The full variable domain, completed using reference TRBV2 and TRBJ2-2, is EPEVTQTPSHQVTQMGQEVILRCVPISNHLYFYWYRQILGQKVEFLVSFYNNEISEKSEIFDDQFSVERPDGSNFTLKIRSTKLEDSAMYFCASSDRVNTGELFFGEGSRLTVL.

In DNA, the CDR3 is TGTGCCAGCAGTGATCTGGGTTTGACGAATCAGCCCCAGCATTTT. Amino acid sequence: CASSDLGLTNQPQHF. The chain employs TRBV2 and TRBJ1-5; D ambiguous. The CDR3 totals 15 residues. V was cut by 3 bases and J by 4 bases, with 13 bases left in between. CDR1 is SNHLY and CDR2 is FYNNEI in the germline V gene.

The rearrangement links TRBV28 to TRBJ1-6; 8 bases line up with TRBD1. This CDR3 comprises 15 residues. V trimming: 2 bases; J trimming: 10 bases; junction bases outside the gene matches: 7. Germline values: CDR1 MDHEN, CDR2 SYDVKM. CDR3 residues: CASSLPPDRGSPLHF. The CDR3, as DNA: TGTGCCAGCAGTTTACCCCCAGACAGGGGCTCACCCCTCCACTTT.

The chain joins TRBV19 to TRBJ2-7; tentative D call: TRBD1 (6 bases). CDR3 length equals 14 residues. V lost 5 bases and J 2 bases, leaving 13 bases between the germline ends. Germline values: CDR1 LNHDA, CDR2 SQIVND (reference sequence). The CDR3 DNA is TGTGCCAGTAGTGAACCGGGACAAGCCTACGAGCAGTACTTC. It translates to CASSEPGQAYEQYF.

With regard to this clone: A much larger clone is a single base away; this may be a read error. The chain joins TRBV7-8 to TRBJ1-1, with TRBD1 identical over 7 bases. Germline values: CDR1 SGHVS, CDR2 FQNEAQ. With 3 bases clipped from V and 4 bases from J, the junction kept 2 bases outside the gene matches. This CDR3 has 13 amino acids. CDR3 sequence (DNA): TGTGCCAGCAGCTTCGCAGGGGGCACTGAAGCTTTCTTT. The encoded protein is CASSFAGGTEAFF.

The J gene is TRBJ1-4, the V gene TRBV28; D gene uncertain. The CDR3 extends over 14 amino acids. The ends were cut back, 5 bases at V and 4 bases at J, with 11 bases in the middle. Germline CDR1 and CDR2: MDHEN and SYDVKM. Here the CDR3 DNA reads TGTGCCAGCAGTCCCTCCGGGTATAATGAAAAACTGTTTTTT. Translation: CASSPSGYNEKLFF.

The rearrangement links TRBV27 to TRBJ1-2; 12 positions agree with TRBD1. After removal of 6 bases from V and 8 bases from J, the junction contained 13 bases not matched to a gene. Germline lookup yields CDR1 MNHEY and CDR2 SMNVEV (reference sequence). The CDR3 loop spans 16 amino acids. CDR3 bases: TGTGCCAGCAGGGACTTAGGGGGACAGGGGGCCAGGGGCTACACCTTC. It is translated as CASRDLGGQGARGYTF.

The chain employs TRBV7-6 and TRBJ2-5; 7 nucleotides agree with TRBD1. CDR1 SGHVS and CDR2 FNYEAQ come from the germline V gene. The ends lost 0 bases at V and 2 bases at J; junction bases unmatched: 3. The CDR3 covers 15 residues. Written as DNA, the CDR3 is TGTGCCAGCAGCTTAGCGGGACAGCTTCAAGAGACCCAGTACTTC. This gives the protein CASSLAGQLQETQYF.

This clone was picked up a small number of times. This chain joins TRBV6-6 and TRBJ1-1; D is uncertain. The V and J ends lost 6 bases and 6 bases respectively, with 11 bases between them. The germline V gene has CDR1 MNHNY and CDR2 SVGAGI (reference sequence). The length of the CDR3 is 12 residues. For the CDR3, the DNA is TGTGCCAGCAGCCCTAACACGCCTGAAGCTTTCTTT. This codes for CASSPNTPEAFF.

This chain uses TRBV11-2 with TRBJ2-2, with TRBD2 identical over 11 bases. Losses at the gene ends were 4 bases for V and 4 bases for J; bases not matched to a gene: 11. CDR1 is SGHAT, CDR2 FQNNGV, per germline. There are 18 residues in the CDR3. The CDR3 sequence is CASSSTSGSNRPTGELFF. CDR3 DNA sequence: TGTGCCAGCAGCTCCACTAGCGGGAGTAACAGACCCACCGGGGAGCTGTTTTTT.

In its sample, this clone was seen a few times. V usage is TRBV5-1 and J usage is TRBJ2-5, with D perhaps matching TRBD1 or TRBD2 (6 bases each). Germline V gene lookup returns CDR1 SGHRS and CDR2 YFSETQ. The V end was cut by 4 bases, the J end by 5 bases, with 18 bases between. The CDR3 spans 15 residues. CDR3 sequence: CASSPIGGLRETQYF. The CDR3 DNA is TGCGCCAGCAGCCCCATTGGGGGGCTTAGGGAGACCCAGTACTTC.

This chain uses TRBV4-3 with TRBJ1-5; D is ambiguous. CDR1 and CDR2 from the germline V gene are LGHNA and YSLEER. The V end lost 0 bases, the J end lost 3 bases, and 9 bases lay between the germline ends. The CDR3 spans 15 residues. The CDR3 is CASSQEAQFNQPQHF. The CDR3 nucleotides read TGCGCCAGCAGCCAAGAGGCCCAGTTCAATCAGCCCCAGCATTTT.

The V gene is TRBV5-1, the J gene TRBJ2-3; 10 bases map to TRBD2. The trim removed 6 bases at V and 2 bases at J, leaving 3 bases unmatched. This CDR3 has 14 amino acids. The germline V gene has CDR1 SGHRS and CDR2 YFSETQ. CDR3 in DNA: TGCGCCAGCAAAACTAGCGGGGACACAGATACGCAGTATTTT. Translated, it gives CASKTSGDTDTQYF. Supplemented by reference TRBV5-1 and TRBJ2-3, the full variable domain reads KAGVTQTPRYLIKTRGQQVTLSCSPISGHRSVSWYQQTPGQGLQFLFEYFSETQRNKGNFPGRFSGRQFSNSRSEMNVSTLELGDSALYLCASKTSGDTDTQYFGPGTRLTVL.

This clone was seen only once. The chain links TRBV5-1 to TRBJ2-7; TRBD2 matches 9 bases. CDR3 length: 15 residues. With V trimmed by 0 bases and J by 1 base, 2 bases remained unmatched. CDR1 and CDR2 from the germline V gene are SGHRS and YFSETQ. The CDR3 sequence is CASSLVSGRSYEQYF. The CDR3 nucleotides read TGCGCCAGCAGCTTGGTAAGCGGGAGGTCCTACGAGCAGTACTTC.

The chain links TRBV11-2 to TRBJ2-2; 9 bases line up with TRBD1. This CDR3 is 17 amino acids long. Germline V gene sequence: CDR1 SGHAT, CDR2 FQNNGV. The ends lost 1 base at V and 4 bases at J; junction bases unmatched: 7. The CDR3 region has the DNA TGTGCCAGCAGCTTAGCCCCGGGACAGGGTTCCACCGGGGAGCTGTTTTTT. Its translation: CASSLAPGQGSTGELFF.

The CDR3 DNA sequence: TGTGCCAGTAGTATGAAGGGGGGATCACCCCTCCACTTT. Its protein is CASSMKGGSPLHF. This chain connects TRBV19 to TRBJ1-6; maybe TRBD1 (6 bases). The CDR3 totals 13 residues. In germline, CDR1 is LNHDA, CDR2 SQIVND (reference sequence). V lost 3 bases and J lost 10, with 10 bases in between.

The chain employs TRBV5-6 and TRBJ1-2; D may be TRBD1 (6 bases). The length of the CDR3 is 14 residues. CDR1 is SGHDT, CDR2 YYEEEE, per germline. The V end lost 6 bases, the J end lost 2 bases, and 14 bases lay between the germline ends. The CDR3 loop is CASTDRQVNYGYTF. The CDR3 nucleotides read TGTGCCAGCACCGACCGACAGGTGAACTATGGCTACACCTTC.

The chain is built from TRBV30 and TRBJ1-4; D may be TRBD1 (5 bases). V lost 1 base to trimming and J lost 5 bases, with 14 bases between them. Germline CDR1 reads GTSNPN; CDR2 reads SVGIG (reference sequence). The CDR3 is made up of 15 amino acids. CDR3: CAWSAYWDVNEKLFF. The CDR3, as DNA: TGTGCCTGGAGTGCCTATTGGGACGTAAATGAAAAACTGTTTTTT.

V gene TRBV6-4 combines with J gene TRBJ1-2; tentatively, D is TRBD1 (6 bases). The CDR3 consists of 13 residues. Germline V lookup: CDR1 MRHNA, CDR2 SNTAGT. Trimming left V 3 bases short and J 4 bases short, with 9 bases between. Written as DNA, the CDR3 is TGTGCCAGCAGTGATACGGACAGCTATGGCTACACCTTC. It translates to CASSDTDSYGYTF.

This chain joins TRBV4-1 and TRBJ2-7; D unclear. From germline, CDR1 is MGHRA and CDR2 YSYEKL. Between the trimmed V and J ends, which lost 11 bases and 7 bases, there was a span of 18 bases. CDR3 length equals 12 residues. The CDR3: CAQWQEIVEQYF. CDR3 coding DNA: TGCGCCCAGTGGCAGGAGATTGTAGAGCAGTACTTC.

Turning to this clone: Within the sample, other DNA sequences also encode this same CDR3. The CDR3: CAWIRGIGYTF. CDR3 nucleotide sequence: TGTGCCTGGATTCGGGGGATCGGCTACACCTTC. The chain links TRBV30 to TRBJ1-2, with D possibly matching TRBD1 (5 bases). The germline V gene has CDR1 GTSNPN and CDR2 SVGIG (reference sequence). V lost 4 bases and J 8 bases, leaving 11 bases between the germline ends. There are 11 residues in the CDR3.

V is TRBV6-5 and J is TRBJ1-5; 11 bases are shared with TRBD1. The CDR3 length is 15 residues. The V gene's germline CDR1 is MNHEY and CDR2 SVGAGI. The V gene end was trimmed by 6 bases and the J gene end by 7 bases; junction bases not matched to a gene: 8. Here the CDR3 DNA reads TGTGCCAGCAGCCCCTTCGGGACAGGGGGACAGCCCCAGCATTTT. Translated, it gives CASSPFGTGGQPQHF.

The rearrangement uses TRBV11-2 and TRBJ2-5, with D maybe TRBD2 (5 bases). CDR1 is SGHAT and CDR2 is FQNNGV in the germline V gene. Trimming cost V 1 base and J 3 bases, with 9 bases left between them. This CDR3 is built from 14 residues. This chain's CDR3 is CASSLAGGKETQYF. DNA for the CDR3: TGTGCCAGCAGCTTAGCCGGAGGAAAAGAGACCCAGTACTTC. Based on the CDR3 plus reference TRBV11-2 and TRBJ2-5, the full variable domain is EAGVAQSPRYKIIEKRQSVAFWCNPISGHATLYWYQQILGQGPKLLIQFQNNGVVDDSQLPKDRFSAERLKGVDSTLKIQPAKLEDSAVYLCASSLAGGKETQYFGPGTRLLVL.

This clone appeared many times. V is TRBV4-1 and J is TRBJ1-2, with D possibly matching TRBD1 (5 bases). Germline V gene sequence: CDR1 MGHRA, CDR2 YSYEKL. The V end lost 1 base, the J end lost 2 bases, and 8 bases lay between the germline ends. The CDR3 contains 14 residues. The CDR3 here is CASSQVAGNYGYTF. Here the CDR3 DNA reads TGCGCCAGCAGCCAAGTAGCAGGGAACTATGGCTACACCTTC.

With regard to this clone: Other DNA sequences in the same sample also yield this CDR3. This chain links TRBV10-1 with TRBJ2-5, with D possibly being TRBD2 (5 bases). The CDR3 contains 14 residues. Looked up from germline, CDR1 is WNHNN and CDR2 is SYGVQD (reference sequence). V lost 0 bases to trimming and J lost 4 bases, with 9 bases between them. The CDR3 protein is CASSESRGRETQYF. DNA for the CDR3: TGCGCCAGCAGTGAGTCGCGAGGGAGAGAGACCCAGTACTTC.

The chain uses TRBV18 and TRBJ1-1; D is perhaps TRBD1 (5 bases). The CDR3 runs 15 residues. CDR1 and CDR2 from the germline V gene are KGHSH and LQKENI. Trimming took off 3 bases at V and 5 bases at J, with 16 bases between the two ends. The CDR3 spells CASSPWGGTGTEAFF. Written as DNA, the CDR3 is TGTGCCAGCTCACCCTGGGGAGGGACGGGGACTGAAGCTTTCTTT.

This clone was seen a handful of times. The chain recombines TRBV7-9 with TRBJ2-1, with a tentative D call TRBD2 (5 bases). Germline V gene sequence: CDR1 SEHNR, CDR2 FQNEAQ (reference sequence). CDR3 length equals 15 residues. V lost 1 base, J lost 2 bases, and 9 bases lay in between. CDR3 sequence (DNA): TGTGCCAGCAGCTTAGGGACTTCGACCTACAATGAGCAGTTCTTC. Translation gives CASSLGTSTYNEQFF.

This chain links TRBV4-1 with TRBJ2-5, with D perhaps TRBD1 (5 bases). Trimming pared 4 bases from V and 4 bases from J, leaving 16 bases between. The germline gives CDR1 MGHRA, CDR2 YSYEKL. The CDR3 runs 15 residues. The CDR3 loop reads CASSPSSQVGETQYF. As DNA, the CDR3 is TGCGCCAGCAGCCCATCCTCACAGGTGGGAGAGACCCAGTACTTC.

V is TRBV5-4 and J is TRBJ2-7; the match to TRBD1 covers 7 bases. Germline loops: CDR1 SGHNT, CDR2 YYREEE (reference sequence). The CDR3 has 15 residues. Losses at the gene ends were 4 bases for V and 3 bases for J; bases not matched to a gene: 10. The CDR3 loop is CASSSPQGKGYEQYF. CDR3 coding DNA: TGTGCCAGCAGCAGCCCACAGGGGAAAGGCTACGAGCAGTACTTC.

The chain combines TRBV28 with TRBJ1-1, with a tentative D call TRBD1 (6 bases). CDR1 and CDR2 from the germline V gene are MDHEN and SYDVKM. Trimming took 8 bases from V and 7 from J, leaving 17 bases between them. The CDR3 is 13 residues long. The CDR3, as DNA: TGTGCCAGCGGCAGACCCGACAGGATTGAAGCTTTCTTT. The encoded protein is CASGRPDRIEAFF.